The 31 T cell receptor beta chains below were found in one sample sequenced in a study of shared T cell receptors in the human thymus. Data came from immunoSEQ multiplex PCR; TCRdb stores just in-frame clones and leaves some out. The sample lists hundreds of thousands of clones, about 87% occurring once. These same data were also listed under a study on human thymus T cells.

The source material was thymocytes. The receptors derive from a boy younger than two with a congenital heart defect.

In this sample, this clone turned up a few times. The V and J genes are TRBV28 and TRBJ1-2, with D possibly TRBD1 on 6 matching bases. This CDR3 comprises 11 residues. Germline V gives CDR1 MDHEN, CDR2 SYDVKM. V shed 5 bases and J shed 6 bases, with 7 bases lying between them. CDR3 coding DNA: TGTGCCAGCAGTCCAGGGGATGGCTACACCTTC. Translating it yields CASSPGDGYTF.

The chain joins TRBV5-4 to TRBJ1-2; D unresolved. V dropped 2 bases and J dropped 7 bases, with 21 bases sitting between them. Germline V CDR1 and CDR2: SGHNT, YYREEE (reference sequence). This CDR3 spans 16 amino acids. The CDR3 region has the DNA TGTGCCAGCAGCTTAAGGGAGTTCCCTATTGATGGTGGCTACACCTTC. Its protein is CASSLREFPIDGGYTF.

The chain combines TRBV11-3 with TRBJ2-7; D is possibly TRBD1 (6 bases). The CDR3 is 15 residues long. Trimming took 2 bases from V and 2 from J, leaving 13 bases between them. Per the germline V gene, CDR1 is SGHNT and CDR2 is YENEEA. In nucleotides, the CDR3 is TGTGCCAGCAGCTTAAATACAGGGTTCCCCTACGAGCAGTACTTC. This gives the protein CASSLNTGFPYEQYF.

V gene TRBV11-2 combines with J gene TRBJ1-5; D remains ambiguous. CDR1 SGHAT and CDR2 FQNNGV come from the germline V gene. The CDR3 runs to 14 residues. The V end was cut by 5 bases, the J end by 3 bases, with 11 bases between. CDR3 bases: TGTGCCAGCAGCCTCCCAGGCAACAATCAGCCCCAGCATTTT. Protein product: CASSLPGNNQPQHF. Together with reference TRBV11-2 and TRBJ1-5, the CDR3 gives the full variable domain: EAGVAQSPRYKIIEKRQSVAFWCNPISGHATLYWYQQILGQGPKLLIQFQNNGVVDDSQLPKDRFSAERLKGVDSTLKIQPAKLEDSAVYLCASSLPGNNQPQHFGDGTRLSIL.

The chain is built from TRBV28 and TRBJ1-5; D may be TRBD1 (6 bases). Germline V CDR1 and CDR2: MDHEN, SYDVKM. V shed 7 bases and J shed 1 base, with 17 bases lying between them. The CDR3 loop spans 16 amino acids. In nucleotides, the CDR3 is TGTGCCAGCAAGGGTGTCAGGGGCTTCAGCAATCAGCCCCAGCATTTT. As protein: CASKGVRGFSNQPQHF. The full variable domain, its missing parts supplied by reference TRBV28 and TRBJ1-5, is DVKVTQSSRYLVKRTGEKVFLECVQDMDHENMFWYRQDPGLGLRLIYFSYDVKMKEKGDIPEGYSVSREKKERFSLILESASTNQTSMYLCASKGVRGFSNQPQHFGDGTRLSIL.

This chain joins TRBV5-8 and TRBJ1-1, with 9 bases lining up with TRBD1. The CDR3 loop spans 14 amino acids. V shed 4 bases and J 6 bases; nucleotides not matched to a gene: 7. Germline CDR1 SGHTS, CDR2 YDEGEE. CDR3 amino acids: CASSRDRAIPEAFF. CDR3 in DNA: TGTGCCAGCAGCAGGGACAGGGCCATCCCTGAAGCTTTCTTT.

This clone was seen just once. J is TRBJ2-5 and V is TRBV7-4, with 7 bases matching TRBD1. The CDR3 is made up of 14 amino acids. The J segment lost 2 bases and the V segment lost 5 bases, leaving 5 bases of the junction unmatched. Germline V CDR1 and CDR2: SGHVT, SQSDAQ. CDR3 nucleotides: TGTGCCAGCAGCGATACAGGGGAGCAAGAGACCCAGTACTTC. Residues: CASSDTGEQETQYF. Combining the CDR3 with reference TRBV7-4 and TRBJ2-5 gives the whole variable domain GAGVSQSPRYKVAKRGRDVALRCDSISGHVTLYWYRQTLGQGSEVLTYSQSDAQRDKSGRPSGRFSAERPERSVSTLKIQRTEQGDSAVYLCASSDTGEQETQYFGPGTRLLVL.

With respect to this clone: Different DNA sequences within this sample yield the same CDR3. The gene calls are TRBV7-2 and TRBJ1-5; possible D gene TRBD1, 5 bases. The V end lost 2 bases, the J end lost 2 bases, and 10 bases lay between the germline ends. The germline gives CDR1 SGHTA, CDR2 FQGNSA. The CDR3 has 15 residues. DNA for the CDR3: TGTGCCAGCAGCTTATCGGGGGGTGGCAATCAGCCCCAGCATTTT. It codes for CASSLSGGGNQPQHF.

A single count supports this clone. V and J are TRBV28 and TRBJ2-5; 7 nucleotides match TRBD1. The V and J ends lost 6 bases and 2 bases, in that order; junction bases with no gene match: 12. This CDR3 contains 16 residues. The germline CDR1 and CDR2 sequences are MDHEN and SYDVKM. CDR3 protein: CASRRRDRPLQETQYF. The CDR3 coding sequence is TGTGCCAGCAGACGCCGGGACAGACCCCTTCAAGAGACCCAGTACTTC. Drawing the rest from reference TRBV28 and TRBJ2-5, the complete variable domain is DVKVTQSSRYLVKRTGEKVFLECVQDMDHENMFWYRQDPGLGLRLIYFSYDVKMKEKGDIPEGYSVSREKKERFSLILESASTNQTSMYLCASRRRDRPLQETQYFGPGTRLLVL.

The rearrangement links TRBV7-6 to TRBJ2-5, with 8 bases lining up with TRBD2. With V trimmed by 2 bases and J by 5 bases, 4 bases remained unmatched. Germline V lookup: CDR1 SGHVS, CDR2 FNYEAQ. CDR3 length: 14 residues. CDR3 in amino acids: CASSLPGGRETQYF. DNA of the CDR3: TGTGCCAGCAGCTTACCGGGGGGGCGGGAGACCCAGTACTTC.

The chain links TRBV5-4 to TRBJ2-2; TRBD1 agrees at 7 bases. The germline V gene has CDR1 SGHNT and CDR2 YYREEE (reference sequence). The junction had 11 bases not matched to a gene; V was cut back by 4 bases and J by 5 bases. The CDR3 length is 16 residues. The CDR3 DNA reads TGTGCCAGCAGCCTATACAACAGGGGACGGACCGGGGAGCTGTTTTTT. The encoded protein is CASSLYNRGRTGELFF. Full variable domain (outside the CDR3, taken from reference TRBV5-4 and TRBJ2-2): ETGVTQSPTHLIKTRGQQVTLRCSSQSGHNTVSWYQQALGQGPQFIFQYYREEENGRGNFPPRFSGLQFPNYSSELNVNALELDDSALYLCASSLYNRGRTGELFFGEGSRLTVL.

This clone was observed once. This sequence joins TRBV5-6 and TRBJ1-3, with TRBD1 matching 9 bases. Germline V CDR1 and CDR2: SGHDT, YYEEEE. The V gene end was trimmed by 3 bases and the J gene end by 4 bases; junction bases not matched to a gene: 5. This CDR3 has 15 residues. CDR3 in amino acids: CASSSWTGEGNTIYF. DNA of the CDR3: TGTGCCAGCAGCTCATGGACAGGGGAGGGAAACACCATATATTTT.

The chain couples TRBV19 to TRBJ1-5; 9 bases are shared with TRBD1. The J segment lost 2 bases and the V segment lost 5 bases, leaving 10 bases of the junction unmatched. CDR3 length equals 17 residues. In germline, CDR1 is LNHDA, CDR2 SQIVND (reference sequence). DNA for the CDR3: TGTGCCAGTAGTCCCTGGGTAGGGACAGGGTGCAATCAGCCCCAGCATTTT. This codes for CASSPWVGTGCNQPQHF.

The rearrangement links TRBV9 to TRBJ2-7; 7 bases map to TRBD1. The CDR3 is 18 residues long. Germline CDR1 reads SGDLS; CDR2 reads YYNGEE. The V and J ends lost 4 bases and 6 bases, in that order; junction bases with no gene match: 22. The CDR3 nucleotides read TGTGCCAGCAGCCCAACTAGTGGGACAGACGTGCGTCGTAGCGAGCAGTACTTC. Its translation: CASSPTSGTDVRRSEQYF.

This rearrangement joins TRBV5-4 to TRBJ1-2; 9 bases map to TRBD1. CDR1 is SGHNT, CDR2 YYREEE, per germline (reference sequence). This CDR3 spans 14 amino acids. J was trimmed by 4 bases and V by 4 bases; bases with no gene match: 5. CDR3 in amino acids: CASSQGQGFYGYTF. CDR3 DNA sequence: TGTGCCAGCAGCCAGGGACAGGGCTTCTATGGCTACACCTTC.

This chain links TRBV2 with TRBJ2-1, with D perhaps matching TRBD2 (7 bases). Trimming removed 3 bases from V and 13 bases from J, with 16 bases in between. The CDR3 sequence is 13 residues long. Germline lookup yields CDR1 SNHLY and CDR2 FYNNEI. CDR3 sequence (DNA): TGTGCCAGCAGTGAGGGGGGGGCCGGGGGACAGTTCTTC. It is translated as CASSEGGAGGQFF.

The rearrangement joins TRBV7-9 to TRBJ2-5; perhaps TRBD1 as D (6 bases). The V gene lost 2 bases and the J gene lost 5 bases, with 21 bases spanning the gap. The CDR3 is 17 residues long. CDR1 SEHNR and CDR2 FQNEAQ come from the germline V gene (reference sequence). This chain's CDR3 is CASSLNVKGESKETQYF. The CDR3 nucleotides read TGTGCCAGCAGCTTAAACGTCAAGGGGGAATCAAAGGAGACCCAGTACTTC.

This clone has only a few counts. The V call is TRBV28, the J call TRBJ1-5; D is ambiguous. The CDR3 sequence is 13 residues long. From germline, CDR1 is MDHEN and CDR2 SYDVKM. The V end lost 4 bases, the J end lost 7 bases, and 11 bases lay between the germline ends. The CDR3 nucleotides are TGTGCCAGCAGTTGCGAGGATGGCCAGCCCCAGCATTTT. Protein sequence: CASSCEDGQPQHF.

V gene TRBV14 combines with J gene TRBJ1-4; D is ambiguous. The V and J ends lost 1 base and 0 bases respectively, with 12 bases between them. Germline V CDR1 and CDR2: SGHDN, FVKESK. The CDR3 is 17 amino acids. The CDR3 region is CASSQVPNTATNEKLFF. CDR3 nucleotide sequence: TGTGCCAGCAGCCAAGTGCCAAACACCGCAACTAATGAAAAACTGTTTTTT.

V and J are TRBV7-2 and TRBJ1-4; 8 bases line up with TRBD1. Germline trimming cut 5 bases from V and 7 bases from J; bases unmatched to any gene: 6. Per the germline V gene, CDR1 is SGHTA and CDR2 is FQGNSA. There are 14 residues in the CDR3. CDR3 sequence: CASSQQGVGEKLFF. The CDR3 nucleotides are TGTGCCAGCAGCCAACAGGGGGTCGGTGAAAAACTGTTTTTT.

V gene TRBV5-5 combines with J gene TRBJ1-1, with D possibly matching TRBD1 (5 bases). Trimming cost V 4 bases and J 5 bases, with 15 bases left between them. Germline CDR1 SGHKS, CDR2 YYEKEE (reference sequence). This CDR3 spans 14 amino acids. The DNA for the CDR3 is TGTGCCAGCAGCCCACTGTCTAGGGGTACTGAAGCTTTCTTT. This sequence encodes CASSPLSRGTEAFF.

Of note for this clone: Other nucleotide sequences from this sample produce the same CDR3. CDR3 region: CASSFGQNTEAFF. The CDR3 DNA sequence: TGTGCCAGCAGTTTTGGACAGAACACTGAAGCTTTCTTT. V gene TRBV6-5 combines with J gene TRBJ1-1, with D possibly TRBD1 on 5 matching bases. V was shortened by 4 bases and J by 1 base, with 7 bases between the two germline ends. Germline CDR1 reads MNHEY; CDR2 reads SVGAGI. There are 13 residues in the CDR3.

The genes are TRBV7-9 and TRBJ2-3; D is unresolved. Germline V gives CDR1 SEHNR, CDR2 FQNEAQ (reference sequence). The CDR3 consists of 14 residues. V was trimmed by 2 bases and J by 0 bases, leaving 6 bases between them. The CDR3 DNA sequence: TGTGCCAGCAGCTTAAACTGTAGCACAGATACGCAGTATTTT. This translates into CASSLNCSTDTQYF. Together with reference TRBV7-9 and TRBJ2-3, the CDR3 gives the full variable domain: DTGVSQNPRHKITKRGQNVTFRCDPISEHNRLYWYRQTLGQGPEFLTYFQNEAQLEKSRLLSDRFSAERPKGSFSTLEIQRTEQGDSAMYLCASSLNCSTDTQYFGPGTRLTVL.

V usage is TRBV30 and J usage is TRBJ1-4; unclear D gene. The CDR3 is 17 residues long. Trimming left V 0 bases short and J 3 bases short, with 17 bases between. Germline-derived CDR1 and CDR2 are GTSNPN and SVGIG (reference sequence). CDR3 bases: TGTGCCTGGAGTGTACTCGAGGGAGTGAAGGCTAATGAAAAACTGTTTTTT. Amino acid sequence: CAWSVLEGVKANEKLFF. Supplemented by reference TRBV30 and TRBJ1-4, the full variable domain reads SQTIHQWPATLVQPVGSPLSLECTVEGTSNPNLYWYRQAAGRGLQLLFYSVGIGQISSEVPQNLSASRPQDRQFILSSKKLLLSDSGFYLCAWSVLEGVKANEKLFFGSGTQLSVL.

The chain combines TRBV6-4 with TRBJ2-1, with 10 bases matching TRBD2. The junction had 9 bases not matched to a gene; V was cut back by 5 bases and J by 5 bases. The germline V gene encodes CDR1 MRHNA and CDR2 SNTAGT. CDR3 length: 16 amino acids. CDR3 nucleotide sequence: TGTGCCAGCAGTCCCAAGATAGCGGGGGGAAACAATGAGCAGTTCTTC. Protein: CASSPKIAGGNNEQFF.

The CDR3 is CASSHRANEQFF. The CDR3 nucleotides are TGTGCCAGCTCACACAGGGCAAATGAGCAGTTCTTC. J is TRBJ2-1 and V is TRBV18, with D perhaps matching TRBD1 (6 bases). The V gene lost 4 bases and the J gene lost 7 bases, with 8 bases spanning the gap. Germline CDR1 is KGHSH and CDR2 is LQKENI. The CDR3 runs 12 residues.

This clone was counted only a few times. Germline and junction disagree at one end, which may indicate a read error. The rearrangement uses TRBV19 and TRBJ1-1; weak D call: TRBD1 (5 bases). CDR1 and CDR2 from the germline V gene are LNHDA and SQIVND (reference sequence). The CDR3 is 17 residues long. This CDR3 is CASSIARTGTWNAEAFF. CDR3 bases: TGTGCCAGTAGTATTGCGAGAACAGGTACTTGGAACGCTGAAGCTTTCTTT.

This chain connects TRBV20-1 to TRBJ2-1; D unclear. The V and J ends lost 7 bases and 5 bases respectively, with 6 bases between them. The CDR3 spans 10 residues. The germline V gene encodes CDR1 DFQATT and CDR2 SNEGSKA (reference sequence). CDR3 loop: CSGGNNEQFF. CDR3 nucleotides: TGCAGTGGAGGCAACAATGAGCAGTTCTTC.

The rearrangement joins TRBV6-4 to TRBJ2-7; 10 nucleotides agree with TRBD2. This CDR3 comprises 16 residues. With 2 bases clipped from V and 2 bases from J, the junction kept 6 bases outside the gene matches. CDR1 is MRHNA, CDR2 SNTAGT, per germline. CDR3 sequence (DNA): TGTGCCAGCAGTGACACAAGCGGGAGGGGTCCCTACGAGCAGTACTTC. This encodes CASSDTSGRGPYEQYF.

This chain joins TRBV28 and TRBJ1-5; a weak D match, TRBD1 (6 bases). The germline V gene encodes CDR1 MDHEN and CDR2 SYDVKM. The V and J ends lost 7 bases and 3 bases respectively, with 13 bases between them. This CDR3 spans 14 amino acids. CDR3: CASTHTGFNQPQHF. CDR3 nucleotide sequence: TGTGCCAGCACTCATACAGGGTTCAATCAGCCCCAGCATTTT.

This rearrangement joins TRBV5-1 to TRBJ2-2; D not resolved. This CDR3 comprises 15 residues. CDR1 SGHRS and CDR2 YFSETQ come from the germline V gene. Trimming removed 5 bases from V and 1 base from J, with 12 bases in between. The CDR3 loop reads CASSYIARNTGELFF. The CDR3 DNA reads TGCGCCAGCAGTTACATAGCACGGAACACCGGGGAGCTGTTTTTT.